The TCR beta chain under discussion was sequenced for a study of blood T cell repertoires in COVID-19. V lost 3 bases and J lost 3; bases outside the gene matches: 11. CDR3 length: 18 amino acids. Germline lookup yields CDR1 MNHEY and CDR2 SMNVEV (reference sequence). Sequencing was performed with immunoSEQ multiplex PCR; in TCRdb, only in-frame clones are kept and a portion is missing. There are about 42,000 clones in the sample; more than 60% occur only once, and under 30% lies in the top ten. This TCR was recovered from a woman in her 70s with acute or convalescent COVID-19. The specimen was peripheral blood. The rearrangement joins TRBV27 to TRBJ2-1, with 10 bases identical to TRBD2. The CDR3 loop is CASSFRARGLAVYNEQFF. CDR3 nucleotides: TGTGCCAGCAGTTTTAGGGCTAGAGGACTAGCGGTCTACAATGAGCAGTTCTTC.